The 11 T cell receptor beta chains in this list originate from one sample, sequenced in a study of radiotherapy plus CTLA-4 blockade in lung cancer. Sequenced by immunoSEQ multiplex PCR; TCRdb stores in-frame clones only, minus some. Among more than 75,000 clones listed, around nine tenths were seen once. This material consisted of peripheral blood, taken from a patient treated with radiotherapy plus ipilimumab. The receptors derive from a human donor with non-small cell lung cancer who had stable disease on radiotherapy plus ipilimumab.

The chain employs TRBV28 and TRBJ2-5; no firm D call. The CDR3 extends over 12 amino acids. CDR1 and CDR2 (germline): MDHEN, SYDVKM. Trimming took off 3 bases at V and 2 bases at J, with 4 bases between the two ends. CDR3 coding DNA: TGTGCCAGCAGTTTGTGGCAAGAGACCCAGTACTTC. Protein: CASSLWQETQYF. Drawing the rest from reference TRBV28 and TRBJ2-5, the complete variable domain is DVKVTQSSRYLVKRTGEKVFLECVQDMDHENMFWYRQDPGLGLRLIYFSYDVKMKEKGDIPEGYSVSREKKERFSLILESASTNQTSMYLCASSLWQETQYFGPGTRLLVL.

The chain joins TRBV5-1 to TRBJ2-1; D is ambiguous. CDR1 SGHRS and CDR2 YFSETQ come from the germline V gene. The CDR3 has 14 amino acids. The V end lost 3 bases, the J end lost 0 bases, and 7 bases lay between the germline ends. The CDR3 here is CASSSFSSYNEQFF. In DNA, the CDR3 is TGCGCCAGCAGCTCCTTCAGCTCCTACAATGAGCAGTTCTTC.

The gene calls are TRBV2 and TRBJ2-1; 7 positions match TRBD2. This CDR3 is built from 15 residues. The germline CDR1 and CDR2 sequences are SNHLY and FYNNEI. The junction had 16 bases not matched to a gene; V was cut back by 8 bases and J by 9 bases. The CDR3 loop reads CASPSGEITLGEQFF. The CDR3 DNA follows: TGTGCCAGCCCAAGCGGGGAGATAACCCTTGGTGAGCAGTTCTTC.

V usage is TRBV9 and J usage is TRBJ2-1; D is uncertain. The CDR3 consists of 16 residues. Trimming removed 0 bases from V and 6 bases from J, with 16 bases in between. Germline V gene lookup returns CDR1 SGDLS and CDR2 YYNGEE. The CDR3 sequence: CASSVEGLGRSNEQFF. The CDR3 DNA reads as TGTGCCAGCAGCGTAGAGGGCCTGGGCAGGTCCAATGAGCAGTTCTTC.

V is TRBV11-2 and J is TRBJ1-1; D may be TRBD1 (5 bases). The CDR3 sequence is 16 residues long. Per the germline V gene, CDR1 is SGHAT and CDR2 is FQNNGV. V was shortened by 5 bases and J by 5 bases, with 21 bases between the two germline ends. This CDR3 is CASSPYRDLPRTEAFF. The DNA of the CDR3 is TGTGCCAGCAGCCCATACCGGGACCTCCCGAGGACTGAAGCTTTCTTT.

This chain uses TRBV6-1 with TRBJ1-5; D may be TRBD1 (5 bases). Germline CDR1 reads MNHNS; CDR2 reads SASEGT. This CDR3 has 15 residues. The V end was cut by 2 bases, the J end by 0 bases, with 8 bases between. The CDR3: CASSEWGYSNQPQHF. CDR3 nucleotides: TGTGCCAGCAGTGAATGGGGGTATAGCAATCAGCCCCAGCATTTT.

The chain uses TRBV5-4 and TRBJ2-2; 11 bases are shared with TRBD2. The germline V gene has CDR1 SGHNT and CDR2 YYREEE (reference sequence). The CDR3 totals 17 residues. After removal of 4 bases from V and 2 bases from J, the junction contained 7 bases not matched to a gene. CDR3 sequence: CASSNFGLAGNTGELFF. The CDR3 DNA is TGTGCCAGCAGCAACTTCGGACTAGCGGGTAACACCGGGGAGCTGTTTTTT.

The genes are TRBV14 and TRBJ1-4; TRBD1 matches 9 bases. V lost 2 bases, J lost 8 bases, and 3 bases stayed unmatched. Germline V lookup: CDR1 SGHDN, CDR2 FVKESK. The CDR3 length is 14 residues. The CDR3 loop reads CASSQNRGREKLFF. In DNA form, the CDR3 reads TGTGCCAGCAGCCAAAACAGGGGGCGGGAAAAACTGTTTTTT. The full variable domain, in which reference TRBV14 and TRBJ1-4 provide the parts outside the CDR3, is EAGVTQFPSHSVIEKGQTVTLRCDPISGHDNLYWYRRVMGKEIKFLLHFVKESKQDESGMPNNRFLAERTGGTYSTLKVQPAELEDSGVYFCASSQNRGREKLFFGSGTQLSVL.

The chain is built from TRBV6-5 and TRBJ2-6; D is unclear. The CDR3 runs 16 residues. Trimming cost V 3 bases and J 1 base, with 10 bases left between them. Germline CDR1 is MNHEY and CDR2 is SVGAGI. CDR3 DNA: TGTGCCAGCAGTTATTTCAGTAGTTCTGGGGCCAACGTCCTGACTTTC. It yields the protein CASSYFSSSGANVLTF.

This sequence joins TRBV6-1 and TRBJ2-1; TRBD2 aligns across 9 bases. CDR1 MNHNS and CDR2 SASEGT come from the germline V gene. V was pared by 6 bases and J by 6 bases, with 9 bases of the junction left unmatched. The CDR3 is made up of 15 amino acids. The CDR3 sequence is CASSLEAGGGNEQFF. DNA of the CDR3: TGTGCCAGCAGCCTAGAGGCGGGGGGGGGCAATGAGCAGTTCTTC.

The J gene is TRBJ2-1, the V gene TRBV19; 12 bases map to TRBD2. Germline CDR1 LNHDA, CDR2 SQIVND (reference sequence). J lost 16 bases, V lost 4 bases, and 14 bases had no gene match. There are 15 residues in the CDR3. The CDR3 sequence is CASSRLAGGHPRNFF. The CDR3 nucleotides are TGTGCCAGTAGTAGGCTAGCGGGAGGGCACCCGAGAAATTTCTTC.